Listed here are 14 T cell receptor beta chains from one sample, sequenced in a study of control samples from healthy donors and cancer patients. The repertoire was sequenced with immunoSEQ multiplex PCR; TCRdb's copy has only in-frame clones and lacks some. The sample holds about 130,000 clones; roughly 90% are singletons and the top ten take about 2.5%. The sample was blood. The receptors were gathered from a man in his forties or fifties in good health.

This sequence joins TRBV10-3 and TRBJ2-5, with D perhaps TRBD1 (6 bases). Trimming shortened V by 6 bases and J by 3 bases, and 11 bases separated the two germline ends. The CDR3 is 13 amino acids. Germline CDR1 and CDR2: ENHRY and SYGVKD. As DNA, the CDR3 is TGTGCCATCAGCCGACAGGTAGAAGAGACCCAGTACTTC. It translates to CAISRQVEETQYF.

With respect to this clone: This specimen includes other DNA sequences encoding the same CDR3. V usage is TRBV5-1 and J usage is TRBJ2-6, with unresolved D. Between the trimmed V and J ends, which lost 0 bases and 1 base, there was a span of 5 bases. The CDR3 has 15 amino acids. The germline V gene has CDR1 SGHRS and CDR2 YFSETQ. CDR3 sequence: CASSLEGSGANVLTF. In nucleotides, the CDR3 is TGCGCCAGCAGCTTGGAAGGTTCTGGGGCCAACGTCCTGACTTTC.

The V and J genes are TRBV12-3 or TRBV12-4 and TRBJ2-5; D gene uncertain. V lost 1 base to trimming and J lost 7 bases, with 4 bases between them. The CDR3 consists of 11 residues. CDR3 sequence (DNA): TGTGCCAGCAGTTTAGAAGGGACCCAGTACTTC. Translation: CASSLEGTQYF.

This chain links TRBV6-1 with TRBJ1-1; D gene ambiguous. Trimming took off 2 bases at V and 3 bases at J, with 7 bases between the two ends. Germline V gene lookup returns CDR1 MNHNS and CDR2 SASEGT. CDR3 size: 13 residues. The CDR3 nucleotides are TGTGCCAGCAGTGAACGTAGGGACACTGAAGCTTTCTTT. It yields the protein CASSERRDTEAFF.

The chain is built from TRBV11-2 and TRBJ1-1; 7 nucleotides match TRBD1. The CDR3 sequence is 15 residues long. The V segment lost 5 bases and the J segment 1 base; nucleotides outside the gene matches: 7. Looked up from germline, CDR1 is SGHAT and CDR2 is FQNNGV. In DNA, the CDR3 is TGTGCCAGCAGCCCAGGGGGGCCGAAGAACACTGAAGCTTTCTTT. This sequence encodes CASSPGGPKNTEAFF. The entire variable domain, with the rest obtained from reference TRBV11-2 and TRBJ1-1, is as follows: EAGVAQSPRYKIIEKRQSVAFWCNPISGHATLYWYQQILGQGPKLLIQFQNNGVVDDSQLPKDRFSAERLKGVDSTLKIQPAKLEDSAVYLCASSPGGPKNTEAFFGQGTRLTVV.

The V call is TRBV10-1, the J call TRBJ2-3; tentatively, D is TRBD2 (6 bases). V lost 4 bases and J 2 bases, leaving 10 bases between the germline ends. Germline-derived CDR1 and CDR2 are WNHNN and SYGVQD (reference sequence). CDR3 length: 14 amino acids. The CDR3 here is CASSGRDFTDTQYF. For the CDR3, the DNA is TGCGCCAGCAGTGGACGGGACTTCACAGATACGCAGTATTTT.

This clone was observed a handful of times. The chain has TRBV6-6 and TRBJ2-5; unclear D gene. Germline V gene sequence: CDR1 MNHNY, CDR2 SVGAGI (reference sequence). The V end was cut by 0 bases, the J end by 5 bases, with 7 bases between. This CDR3 is built from 13 residues. The CDR3 DNA reads as TGTGCCAGCAGTTACTCTCTATGGGAGACCCAGTACTTC. This codes for CASSYSLWETQYF.

J is TRBJ1-1 and V is TRBV7-2; D not certain. Germline V gene lookup returns CDR1 SGHTA and CDR2 FQGNSA. The ends were cut back, 8 bases at V and 1 base at J, with 14 bases in the middle. This CDR3 is built from 14 residues. The CDR3: CASGGFYPNTEAFF. The CDR3 region has the DNA TGTGCCAGCGGTGGCTTTTACCCGAACACTGAAGCTTTCTTT.

The chain recombines TRBV18 with TRBJ2-7; TRBD1 matches 7 bases. The CDR3 consists of 15 residues. After removal of 0 bases from V and 2 bases from J, the junction contained 4 bases not matched to a gene. CDR1 and CDR2 from the germline V gene are KGHSH and LQKENI. The CDR3 bases are TGTGCCAGCTCACCACCGGTAACAGGGGCCTACGAGCAGTACTTC. It codes for CASSPPVTGAYEQYF.

Points on this clone: Other DNA sequences from this sample encode an identical CDR3 as well. The gene calls are TRBV24-1 and TRBJ1-5; TRBD1 aligns across 7 bases. Unmatched junction bases numbered 3, after V lost 4 bases and J lost 4 bases. CDR1 KGHDR and CDR2 SFDVKD come from the germline V gene. The CDR3 sequence is 14 residues long. The CDR3 sequence is CATSEPGQNQPQHF. In nucleotides, the CDR3 is TGTGCCACCAGTGAACCGGGACAGAATCAGCCCCAGCATTTT.

J is TRBJ2-3 and V is TRBV19; D ambiguous. V dropped 8 bases and J dropped 1 base, with 22 bases sitting between them. Germline V gene sequence: CDR1 LNHDA, CDR2 SQIVND (reference sequence). The length of the CDR3 is 17 residues. CDR3 protein: CASPKVIGERRTDTQYF. In nucleotides, the CDR3 is TGTGCCAGTCCTAAGGTTATCGGCGAGAGACGCACAGATACGCAGTATTTT.

J is TRBJ2-3 and V is TRBV11-2, with D maybe TRBD2 (5 bases). The CDR3 totals 15 residues. The germline V gene encodes CDR1 SGHAT and CDR2 FQNNGV. V was cut by 5 bases and J by 2 bases, with 14 bases left in between. CDR3 sequence reads: CASSQPGLDTDTQYF. Here the CDR3 DNA reads TGTGCCAGCAGCCAACCAGGACTTGACACAGATACGCAGTATTTT. Full variable domain (rest looked up from reference TRBV11-2 and TRBJ2-3): EAGVAQSPRYKIIEKRQSVAFWCNPISGHATLYWYQQILGQGPKLLIQFQNNGVVDDSQLPKDRFSAERLKGVDSTLKIQPAKLEDSAVYLCASSQPGLDTDTQYFGPGTRLTVL.

On this clone: One end of the junction fails to match germline, which may point to a read error. The chain carries TRBV7-7 and TRBJ1-1; perhaps TRBD1 as D (5 bases). This CDR3 has 13 amino acids. Germline CDR1 SSHAT, CDR2 FNYEAQ (reference sequence). The CDR3 DNA reads TGTGCTAGCAGTTCCAGGGTAGGCACTGAAGCTTTCTTT. Its translation is CASSSRVGTEAFF.

The rearrangement links TRBV10-3 to TRBJ2-5; TRBD2 might be the D (6 bases). This CDR3 is built from 19 residues. V was cut by 4 bases and J by 0 bases, with 24 bases left in between. The germline gives CDR1 ENHRY, CDR2 SYGVKD. The CDR3 DNA reads as TGTGCCATCAGTGTCCCCCAACAACCTAAGACTAGGTACCAAGAGACCCAGTACTTC. Protein sequence: CAISVPQQPKTRYQETQYF.